Shown below are 16 T cell receptor beta chains from a single sample sequenced in a study of Siglec-9 on CD8 T cells in melanoma. Sequencing used immunoSEQ multiplex PCR; TCRdb keeps in-frame clones, though not all of them. The sample has around 35,000 clones, 65% to 85% seen once; the top ten hold approximately 1.7%. The material sequenced was Siglec-9- CD8+ T cells sorted from blood. The origin of the receptors is a human donor in good health.

V is TRBV27 and J is TRBJ1-1; D is unresolved. The germline CDR1 and CDR2 sequences are MNHEY and SMNVEV (reference sequence). V was shortened by 2 bases and J by 4 bases, with 5 bases between the two germline ends. The CDR3 runs to 12 residues. CDR3 sequence reads: CASSLTGTEAFF. CDR3 DNA sequence: TGTGCCAGCAGTTTAACGGGCACTGAAGCTTTCTTT.

This chain joins TRBV7-6 and TRBJ2-3, with 11 bases that match TRBD2. The CDR3 is 17 amino acids. Per germline, CDR1 SGHVS and CDR2 FNYEAQ. Trimming at V came to 3 bases and at J to 2 bases, leaving 7 bases not matched to a gene. CDR3 sequence: CASSLGLAGGLTDTQYF. The CDR3, as DNA: TGTGCCAGCAGCTTGGGCCTAGCGGGGGGCCTCACAGATACGCAGTATTTT.

The chain employs TRBV28 and TRBJ2-7; D is perhaps TRBD2 (6 bases). Germline values: CDR1 MDHEN, CDR2 SYDVKM. The CDR3 has 14 amino acids. The ends were cut back, 3 bases at V and 2 bases at J, with 11 bases in the middle. CDR3 DNA: TGTGCCAGCAGTTTGGAGGGGACTGCCTACGAGCAGTACTTC. Translating gives CASSLEGTAYEQYF.

V is TRBV19 and J is TRBJ1-1, with D tentatively TRBD1 (5 bases). V lost 3 bases, J lost 1 base, and 12 bases lay in between. Per the germline V gene, CDR1 is LNHDA and CDR2 is SQIVND (reference sequence). This CDR3 is 15 amino acids long. This CDR3 reads CASSILGQGNTEAFF. CDR3 coding DNA: TGTGCCAGTAGTATCCTAGGGCAGGGGAACACTGAAGCTTTCTTT.

This chain uses TRBV27 with TRBJ2-7; maybe TRBD1 (6 bases). Germline V gene lookup returns CDR1 MNHEY and CDR2 SMNVEV (reference sequence). CDR3 length equals 15 residues. Trimming took off 4 bases at V and 3 bases at J, with 16 bases between the two ends. The CDR3 protein is CASSSETGIHYEQYF. CDR3 in DNA: TGTGCCAGCAGTTCCGAAACAGGGATTCACTACGAGCAGTACTTC.

The J gene is TRBJ1-2, the V gene TRBV28; 7 bases are shared with TRBD1. V shed 6 bases and J 8 bases; nucleotides not matched to a gene: 9. The CDR3 length is 13 residues. Germline-derived CDR1 and CDR2 are MDHEN and SYDVKM. CDR3 protein: CASRGQAGRGYTF. CDR3 DNA: TGTGCCAGCAGAGGACAGGCTGGTCGCGGCTACACCTTC.

V gene TRBV7-8 combines with J gene TRBJ2-7; D may be TRBD1 (5 bases). The V gene's germline CDR1 is SGHVS and CDR2 FQNEAQ. Trimming pared 6 bases from V and 2 bases from J, leaving 20 bases between. The CDR3 covers 16 residues. CDR3 in amino acids: CASSSLWSGRTYEQYF. The CDR3 DNA reads as TGTGCCAGCAGTTCTTTGTGGTCAGGGCGAACCTACGAGCAGTACTTC.

The chain couples TRBV4-1 to TRBJ2-3; unclear D gene. V was shortened by 1 base and J by 0 bases, with 8 bases between the two germline ends. The CDR3 sequence is 15 residues long. From germline, CDR1 is MGHRA and CDR2 YSYEKL. CDR3 residues: CASSQVTASTDTQYF. The CDR3 DNA reads TGCGCCAGCAGCCAAGTGACGGCTAGCACAGATACGCAGTATTTT.

V gene TRBV6-5 combines with J gene TRBJ2-6; D not resolved. Germline V gene lookup returns CDR1 MNHEY and CDR2 SVGAGI. The V end lost 7 bases, the J end lost 7 bases, and 14 bases lay between the germline ends. CDR3 length: 14 residues. CDR3 residues: CASTNTFGANVLTF. In DNA, the CDR3 is TGTGCCAGCACAAACACTTTTGGAGCCAACGTCCTGACTTTC.

This chain connects TRBV6-6 to TRBJ1-1; D is undetermined. From germline, CDR1 is MNHNY and CDR2 SVGAGI (reference sequence). The CDR3 totals 15 residues. V shed 0 bases and J shed 1 base, with 9 bases lying between them. This CDR3 reads CASSYSVEENTEAFF. In DNA form, the CDR3 reads TGTGCCAGCAGTTACTCGGTTGAGGAGAACACTGAAGCTTTCTTT.

The rearrangement uses TRBV29-1 and TRBJ2-7; D possibly corresponds to TRBD1 (5 bases). CDR3 size: 15 residues. The V gene's germline CDR1 is SQVTM and CDR2 ANQGSEA. V was pared by 1 base and J by 7 bases, with 20 bases between. The CDR3 nucleotides read TGCAGCGTTGAAGTTTTTAGGACAAAAGTGTATGAGCAGTACTTC. This encodes CSVEVFRTKVYEQYF.

This chain links TRBV6-5 with TRBJ2-7; maybe TRBD1 (6 bases). The germline V gene has CDR1 MNHEY and CDR2 SVGAGI. The V end was cut by 4 bases, the J end by 2 bases, with 9 bases between. The CDR3 contains 13 residues. In DNA, the CDR3 is TGTGCCAGCAGTTTTGACAGGACCTACGAGCAGTACTTC. It specifies CASSFDRTYEQYF.

The V call is TRBV12-2, the J call TRBJ1-4. TRBV12-2 is noted as a pseudogene. The CDR3 extends over 16 amino acids. CDR3 region: CASRLAEGGGGEKLFF. As DNA, the CDR3 is TGTGCAAGTCGCTTAGCGGAGGGTGGAGGTGGAGAAAAACTGTTTTTT.

V is TRBV9 and J is TRBJ2-2, with 10 bases fitting TRBD2. The CDR3 has 17 residues. V was pared by 3 bases and J by 3 bases, with 8 bases of the junction left unmatched. Germline loops: CDR1 SGDLS, CDR2 YYNGEE. The DNA of the CDR3 is TGTGCCAGCAGCGGGGGGCCCGGGACTAGCGACACCGGGGAGCTGTTTTTT. Protein sequence: CASSGGPGTSDTGELFF.

V and J are TRBV27 and TRBJ2-5, with 12 bases aligning to TRBD2. J was trimmed by 5 bases and V by 5 bases; bases with no gene match: 21. Germline CDR1 MNHEY, CDR2 SMNVEV (reference sequence). CDR3 size: 20 residues. The CDR3 reads CASSDTLGLAGFTPRETQYF. In nucleotides, the CDR3 is TGTGCCAGCAGTGATACCCTCGGACTAGCGGGATTTACGCCGAGGGAGACCCAGTACTTC.

This clone showed up just once. J is TRBJ1-1 and V is TRBV4-1, with D unresolved. V dropped 3 bases and J dropped 0 bases, with 5 bases sitting between them. There are 13 residues in the CDR3. Germline values: CDR1 MGHRA, CDR2 YSYEKL. The CDR3 region is CASSQVMNTEAFF. In DNA, the CDR3 is TGCGCCAGCAGCCAGGTGATGAACACTGAAGCTTTCTTT.